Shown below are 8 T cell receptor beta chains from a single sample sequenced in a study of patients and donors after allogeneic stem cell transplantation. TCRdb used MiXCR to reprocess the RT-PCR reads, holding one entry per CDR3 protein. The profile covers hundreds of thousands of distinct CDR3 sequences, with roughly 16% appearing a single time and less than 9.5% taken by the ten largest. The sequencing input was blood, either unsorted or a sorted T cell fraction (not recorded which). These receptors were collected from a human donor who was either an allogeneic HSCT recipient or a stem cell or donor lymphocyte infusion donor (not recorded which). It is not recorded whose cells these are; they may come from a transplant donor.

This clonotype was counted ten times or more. CDR3 region: CASSSSLETQYF. In DNA form, the CDR3 reads TGTGCCAGCAGTTCATCCTTGGAGACCCAGTACTTC. The J gene is TRBJ2-5, the V gene TRBV27, with D uncertain. The CDR3 spans 12 residues. With 4 bases removed from V and 5 bases from J, the gap between germline ends came to 8 bases. Germline CDR1 reads MNHEY; CDR2 reads SMNVEV (reference sequence).

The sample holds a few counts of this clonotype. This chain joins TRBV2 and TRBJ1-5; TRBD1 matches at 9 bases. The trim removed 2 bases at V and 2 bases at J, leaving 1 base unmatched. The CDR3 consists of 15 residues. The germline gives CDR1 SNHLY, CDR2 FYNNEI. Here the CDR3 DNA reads TGTGCCAGCAGTGAAAGGACAGGGGGCAATCAGCCCCAGCATTTT. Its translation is CASSERTGGNQPQHF.

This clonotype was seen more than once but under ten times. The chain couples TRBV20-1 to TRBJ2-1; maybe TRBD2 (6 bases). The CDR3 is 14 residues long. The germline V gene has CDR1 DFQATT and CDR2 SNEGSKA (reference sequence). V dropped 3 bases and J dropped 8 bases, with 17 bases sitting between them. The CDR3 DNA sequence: TGCAGTGCTAGCCCGGGACGGGGGAGCCATGAGCAGTTCTTC. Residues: CSASPGRGSHEQFF.

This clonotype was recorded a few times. The CDR3 sequence is CASSSGQGTQETQYF. CDR3 nucleotide sequence: TGTGCCAGCAGTTCCGGACAGGGGACCCAAGAGACCCAGTACTTC. The chain employs TRBV12-3 or TRBV12-4 and TRBJ2-5, with 9 bases matching TRBD1. V was clipped by 4 bases and J by 1 base; unmatched bases: 4. This CDR3 has 15 residues.

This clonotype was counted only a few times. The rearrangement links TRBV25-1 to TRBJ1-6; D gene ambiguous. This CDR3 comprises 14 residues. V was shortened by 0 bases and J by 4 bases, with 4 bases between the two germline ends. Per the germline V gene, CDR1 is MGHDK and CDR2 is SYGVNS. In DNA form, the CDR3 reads TGTGCCAGCAGTGAATACCTTTATAATTCACCCCTCCACTTT. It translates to CASSEYLYNSPLHF.

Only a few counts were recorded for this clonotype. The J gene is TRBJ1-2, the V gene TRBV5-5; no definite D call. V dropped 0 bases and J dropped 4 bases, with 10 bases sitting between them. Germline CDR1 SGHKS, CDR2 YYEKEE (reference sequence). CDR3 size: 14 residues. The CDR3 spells CASSLDGDGYGYTF. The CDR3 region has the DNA TGTGCCAGCAGCTTGGATGGGGATGGCTATGGCTACACCTTC.

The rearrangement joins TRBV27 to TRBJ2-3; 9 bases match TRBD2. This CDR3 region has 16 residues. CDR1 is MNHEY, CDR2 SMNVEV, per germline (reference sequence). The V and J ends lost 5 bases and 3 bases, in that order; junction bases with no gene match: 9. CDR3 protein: CASSRKMLAGTDTQYF. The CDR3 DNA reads TGTGCCAGCAGTAGGAAAATGCTAGCGGGAACAGATACGCAGTATTTT.

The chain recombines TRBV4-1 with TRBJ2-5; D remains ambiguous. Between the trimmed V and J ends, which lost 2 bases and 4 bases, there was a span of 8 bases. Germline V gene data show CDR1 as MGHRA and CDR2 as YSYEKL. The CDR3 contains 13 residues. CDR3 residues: CASSQIIAETQYF. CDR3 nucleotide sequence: TGCGCCAGCAGCCAAATTATAGCAGAGACCCAGTACTTC.